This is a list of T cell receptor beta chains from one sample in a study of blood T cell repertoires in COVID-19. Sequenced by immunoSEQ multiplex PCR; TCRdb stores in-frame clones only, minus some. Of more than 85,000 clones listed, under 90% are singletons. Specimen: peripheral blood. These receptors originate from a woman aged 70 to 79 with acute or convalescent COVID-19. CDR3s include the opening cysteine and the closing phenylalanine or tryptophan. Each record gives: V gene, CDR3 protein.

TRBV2	CASSRQGGTEAFF
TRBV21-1	CARKGRGEQYF
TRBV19	CASSTASGRKGEQYF
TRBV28	CASTLWSDGNTIYF
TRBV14	CASSPPLLNLAGGPGWYYEQFF
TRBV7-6	CASSLGQTQIHNEQFF
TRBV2	CASRGLLANYGYTF
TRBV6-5	CASSPQGFYGYTF
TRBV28	CASNGLETNEKLFF
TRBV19	CASSARGTGSANTGELFF
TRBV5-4	CASSGAESYEQYF
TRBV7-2	CASSLTGTSNQPQHF
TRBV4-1	CASSQSAQGQETQYF
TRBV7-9	CASSFLSGAQSNYGYTF
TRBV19	CASSKTLVRGQGAPEAFF
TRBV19	CASSQGAGYNEQFF
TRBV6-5	CAASTTGEYGYTF
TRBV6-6	CASSLSTDTQYF
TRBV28	CASSSQSGHNSNQPQHF
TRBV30	CAWTPDGVGNTIYF
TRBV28	CASSLLAGGNEQFF
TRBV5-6	CASSPKPWTGQSYEQYF
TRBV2	CASSATSGRATISTDTQYF
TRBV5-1	CASSLRGQGVANTGELFF
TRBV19	CATAGTGNQPQHF
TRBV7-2	CASSRTTGTNSPLHF
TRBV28	CASSSPTGLNQPQHF
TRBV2	CASSEATRGLANYGYTF
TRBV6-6	CASSSGQGGPLDEQYF
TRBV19	CASSKVGQKPDTQYF